Sequencing of this TCR beta chain was carried out in a study of cytomegalovirus exposure and HLA in healthy donors. Overall study results and limits: Donors belonging to an Asian-associated ancestry cluster reportedly showed fewer N-insertions in productive TCRs than the approximately 670-donor mean, according to what a later analysis found. It was taken for granted in presence/absence analyses that sequencing depth across donors was roughly uniform.

PCR involved 60 Vbeta and 13 Jbeta primers. Sequenced by immunoSEQ multiplex PCR; TCRdb stores in-frame clones only, minus some. The table includes about 100,000 clones, more than 65% detected once. The table lists this clone with a count of one. Its antigen remains unknown. Trimming removed 2 bases at V and 4 bases at J, with 9 bases between. The CDR3 has 14 residues. From germline, CDR1 is MNHEY and CDR2 SMNVEV (reference sequence). The chain has TRBV27 and TRBJ2-1; tentative D call: TRBD2 (6 bases). The source material was PBMCs. This receptor was obtained from a woman aged 18-29 years in good health and CMV-seropositive. CDR3 in DNA: TGTGCCAGCAGTTTAGGGGGGAAATACAATGAGCAGTTCTTC. It translates to CASSLGGKYNEQFF.